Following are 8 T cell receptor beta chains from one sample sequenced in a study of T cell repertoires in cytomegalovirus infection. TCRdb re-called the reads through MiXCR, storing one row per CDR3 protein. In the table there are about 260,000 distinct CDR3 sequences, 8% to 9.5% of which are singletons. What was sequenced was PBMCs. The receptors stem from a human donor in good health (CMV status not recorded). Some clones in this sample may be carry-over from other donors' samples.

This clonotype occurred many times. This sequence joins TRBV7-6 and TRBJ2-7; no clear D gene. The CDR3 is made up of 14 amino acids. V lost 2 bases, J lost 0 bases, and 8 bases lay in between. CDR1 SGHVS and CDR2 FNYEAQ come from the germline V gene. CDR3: CASSLLIGSYEQYF. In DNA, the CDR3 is TGTGCCAGCAGCTTACTTATAGGCTCCTACGAGCAGTACTTC.

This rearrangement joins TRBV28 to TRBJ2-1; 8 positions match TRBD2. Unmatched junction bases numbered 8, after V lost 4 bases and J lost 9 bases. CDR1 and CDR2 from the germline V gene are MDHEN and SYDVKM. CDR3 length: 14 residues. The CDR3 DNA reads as TGTGCCAGCAGTTCTAGCGGGCCCAACCCTGAGCAGTTCTTC. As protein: CASSSSGPNPEQFF.

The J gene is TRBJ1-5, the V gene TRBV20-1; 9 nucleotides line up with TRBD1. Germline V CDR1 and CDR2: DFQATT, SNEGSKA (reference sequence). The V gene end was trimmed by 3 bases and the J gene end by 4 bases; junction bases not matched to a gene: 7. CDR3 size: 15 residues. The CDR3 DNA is TGCAGTGCTAGGCACCCGGGACAGGGTAATCAGCCCCAGCATTTT. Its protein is CSARHPGQGNQPQHF.

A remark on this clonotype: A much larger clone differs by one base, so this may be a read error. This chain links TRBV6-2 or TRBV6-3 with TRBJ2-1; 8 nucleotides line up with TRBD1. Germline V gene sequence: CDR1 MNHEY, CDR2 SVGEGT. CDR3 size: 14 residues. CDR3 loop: CASRDRVSYNERFF. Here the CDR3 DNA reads TGTGCCAGCAGGGACAGGGTTTCCTACAATGAGCGGTTCTTC.

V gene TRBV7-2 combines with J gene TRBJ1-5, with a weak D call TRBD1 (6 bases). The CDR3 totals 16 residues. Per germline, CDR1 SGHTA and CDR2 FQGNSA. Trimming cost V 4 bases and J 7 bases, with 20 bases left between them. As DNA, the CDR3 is TGTGCCAGCAGCTCGATTTCACAGGGATCGGGACAGCCCCAGCATTTT. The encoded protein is CASSSISQGSGQPQHF. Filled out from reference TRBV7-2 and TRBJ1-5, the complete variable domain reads GAGVSQSPSNKVTEKGKDVELRCDPISGHTALYWYRQSLGQGLEFLIYFQGNSAPDKSGLPSDRFSAERTGGSVSTLTIQRTQQEDSAVYLCASSSISQGSGQPQHFGDGTRLSIL.

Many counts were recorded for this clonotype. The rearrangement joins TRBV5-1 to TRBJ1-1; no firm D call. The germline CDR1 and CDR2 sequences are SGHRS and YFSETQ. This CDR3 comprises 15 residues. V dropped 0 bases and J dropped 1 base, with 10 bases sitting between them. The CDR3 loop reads CASSLGVTKNTEAFF. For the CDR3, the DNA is TGCGCCAGCAGCTTGGGGGTCACCAAGAACACTGAAGCTTTCTTT.

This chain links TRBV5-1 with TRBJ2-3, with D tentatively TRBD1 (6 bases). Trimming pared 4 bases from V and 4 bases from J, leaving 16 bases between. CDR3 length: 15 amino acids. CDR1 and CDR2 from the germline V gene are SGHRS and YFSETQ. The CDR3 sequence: CASSARQESADTQYF. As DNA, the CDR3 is TGCGCCAGCAGCGCACGACAGGAAAGCGCAGATACGCAGTATTTT. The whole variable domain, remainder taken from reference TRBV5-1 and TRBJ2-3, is KAGVTQTPRYLIKTRGQQVTLSCSPISGHRSVSWYQQTPGQGLQFLFEYFSETQRNKGNFPGRFSGRQFSNSRSEMNVSTLELGDSALYLCASSARQESADTQYFGPGTRLTVL.

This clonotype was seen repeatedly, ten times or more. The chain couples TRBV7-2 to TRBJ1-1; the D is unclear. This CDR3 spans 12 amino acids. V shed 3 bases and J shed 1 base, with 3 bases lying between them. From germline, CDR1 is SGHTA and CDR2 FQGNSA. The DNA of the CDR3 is TGTGCCAGCAGCTTCGGGAACACTGAAGCTTTCTTT. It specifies CASSFGNTEAFF.